Following are 30 T cell receptor beta chains from one sample sequenced in a study of T cells in Graves' hyperthyroidism and ophthalmopathy. TCR beta CDR3 sequences were amplified from RNA transcripts. HTBI primers were the set used in a first-round RT-PCR of the TCR CDR3. TCRdb re-called the multiplex PCR reads with MiXCR, one entry per CDR3 protein. This sample carries approximately 620,000 distinct CDR3 sequences, 15% to 20% of them seen once, and the ten largest clones take 3% to 4%. Source material: blood. The receptors shown here come from a woman aged 40 to 50 with Graves' ophthalmopathy.

This clonotype came up a few times. V is TRBV10-3 and J is TRBJ2-7; 11 bases match TRBD1. The CDR3 length is 13 residues. Germline assignment: CDR1 ENHRY and CDR2 SYGVKD. V lost 8 bases and J lost 4; bases outside the gene matches: 4. The CDR3 DNA follows: TGTGCCATCCAAGGACAGGGGGCTTACGAGCAGTACTTC. It translates to CAIQGQGAYEQYF.

The chain uses TRBV7-2 and TRBJ2-5, with 7 bases fitting TRBD2. Trimming at V came to 1 base and at J to 4 bases, leaving 9 bases not matched to a gene. Germline CDR1 reads SGHTA; CDR2 reads FQGNSA. This CDR3 contains 16 residues. The CDR3 sequence is CASSLVARGGAETQYF. Here the CDR3 DNA reads TGTGCCAGCAGCTTAGTGGCTCGCGGGGGTGCAGAGACCCAGTACTTC.

The table lists this clonotype with many counts. V usage is TRBV30 and J usage is TRBJ2-5, with D maybe TRBD2 (6 bases). Germline V CDR1 and CDR2: GTSNPN, SVGIG (reference sequence). The V end was cut by 1 base, the J end by 0 bases, with 9 bases between. The CDR3 loop spans 14 amino acids. The CDR3 DNA is TGTGCCTGGAGTGCTGGAGGGTACCAAGAGACCCAGTACTTC. Its protein is CAWSAGGYQETQYF. Looking up the rest from reference TRBV30 and TRBJ2-5 gives the full variable domain: SQTIHQWPATLVQPVGSPLSLECTVEGTSNPNLYWYRQAAGRGLQLLFYSVGIGQISSEVPQNLSASRPQDRQFILSSKKLLLSDSGFYLCAWSAGGYQETQYFGPGTRLLVL.

This clonotype came up many times. The gene calls are TRBV2 and TRBJ2-7; D unclear. The CDR3 length is 13 residues. CDR1 is SNHLY and CDR2 is FYNNEI in the germline V gene. The V end lost 6 bases, the J end lost 3 bases, and 12 bases lay between the germline ends. CDR3 sequence reads: CASRARIYYEQYF. CDR3 nucleotides: TGTGCCAGCAGAGCCAGGATATACTACGAGCAGTACTTC.

The chain links TRBV27 to TRBJ2-1; the match to TRBD2 covers 7 bases. The J segment lost 12 bases and the V segment lost 5 bases, leaving 7 bases of the junction unmatched. This CDR3 comprises 12 residues. CDR1 MNHEY and CDR2 SMNVEV come from the germline V gene (reference sequence). CDR3 in amino acids: CASSTTSGGQFF. DNA of the CDR3: TGTGCCAGCAGTACTACCTCGGGGGGGCAGTTCTTC.

Many counts were recorded for this clonotype. The rearrangement joins TRBV2 to TRBJ1-1; D ambiguous. The CDR3 runs 15 residues. Germline V gives CDR1 SNHLY, CDR2 FYNNEI. V was clipped by 7 bases and J by 2 bases, with 17 bases between them. CDR3: CASKLMTGGNTEAFF. The DNA of the CDR3 is TGTGCCAGCAAACTTATGACGGGAGGCAACACTGAAGCTTTCTTT.

This clonotype was picked up a small number of times. The V gene is TRBV4-1, the J gene TRBJ2-6; the match to TRBD1 covers 7 bases. This CDR3 has 17 residues. V lost 1 base, J lost 0 bases, and 3 bases stayed unmatched. Looked up from germline, CDR1 is MGHRA and CDR2 is YSYEKL. The CDR3 DNA follows: TGCGCCAGCAGCCAAGGGGGACAGCCCTCTGGGGCCAACGTCCTGACTTTC. The encoded protein is CASSQGGQPSGANVLTF.

This clonotype was detected only a few times. The chain recombines TRBV12-3 or TRBV12-4 with TRBJ2-2, with D uncertain. The CDR3 runs 12 residues. With 4 bases removed from V and 7 bases from J, the gap between germline ends came to 7 bases. CDR3 nucleotide sequence: TGTGCCAGCAGTTCTAAGTTCGGGGAGCTGTTTTTT. Translation gives CASSSKFGELFF.

This clonotype turned up a few times. This chain's CDR3 is CATSDLNEKLFF. DNA for the CDR3: TGTGCCACCAGTGACCTAAACGAAAAACTGTTTTTT. The J gene is TRBJ1-4, the V gene TRBV24-1; D not resolved. This CDR3 contains 12 residues. V lost 4 bases and J lost 8, with 7 bases in between. The germline V gene has CDR1 KGHDR and CDR2 SFDVKD.

The table lists this clonotype with many counts. The chain links TRBV6-1 to TRBJ2-3, with 8 bases matching TRBD1. CDR1 MNHNS and CDR2 SASEGT come from the germline V gene. Trimming took 4 bases from V and 4 from J; bases not matched to a gene: 13. CDR3 size: 17 residues. The CDR3 DNA is TGTGCCAGCAGTGTTGGGACAGGAGGAGGGCCCTCAGATACGCAGTATTTT. This encodes CASSVGTGGGPSDTQYF.

The chain is built from TRBV19 and TRBJ1-1, with 8 bases identical to TRBD1. Germline V gives CDR1 LNHDA, CDR2 SQIVND (reference sequence). V shed 3 bases and J 2 bases; nucleotides not matched to a gene: 2. The CDR3 contains 14 residues. CDR3 residues: CASSIGTGNTEAFF. CDR3 DNA: TGTGCCAGTAGTATCGGGACAGGAAACACTGAAGCTTTCTTT. The variable domain in full, completed from reference TRBV19 and TRBJ1-1, reads DGGITQSPKYLFRKEGQNVTLSCEQNLNHDAMYWYRQDPGQGLRLIYYSQIVNDFQKGDIAEGYSVSREKKESFPLTVTSAQKNPTAFYLCASSIGTGNTEAFFGQGTRLTVV.

The chain has TRBV10-3 and TRBJ2-1, with TRBD2 identical over 8 bases. The V gene end was trimmed by 3 bases and the J gene end by 2 bases; junction bases not matched to a gene: 12. Germline V gene data show CDR1 as ENHRY and CDR2 as SYGVKD. The CDR3 length is 18 residues. CDR3 DNA sequence: TGTGCCATCAGTGACCCGATATTACTAGCGGCGACCTACAATGAGCAGTTCTTC. Translation gives CAISDPILLAATYNEQFF.

This chain links TRBV7-8 with TRBJ2-1; a possible D gene is TRBD1 (6 bases). The CDR3 totals 15 residues. V dropped 5 bases and J dropped 0 bases, with 11 bases sitting between them. Germline V gene lookup returns CDR1 SGHVS and CDR2 FQNEAQ. CDR3 DNA sequence: TGTGCCAGCAGCCGCACAGGGAACTCCTACAATGAGCAGTTCTTC. Its translation: CASSRTGNSYNEQFF. Supplemented by reference TRBV7-8 and TRBJ2-1, the full variable domain reads GAGVSQSPRYKVAKRGQDVALRCDPISGHVSLFWYQQALGQGPEFLTYFQNEAQLDKSGLPSDRFFAERPEGSVSTLKIQRTQQEDSAVYLCASSRTGNSYNEQFFGPGTRLTVL.

The genes are TRBV6-5 and TRBJ1-6; TRBD1 might be the D (5 bases). V dropped 2 bases and J dropped 9 bases, with 14 bases sitting between them. The V gene's germline CDR1 is MNHEY and CDR2 SVGAGI. This CDR3 is built from 15 residues. This CDR3 is CASSYEPGFISPLHF. The CDR3, as DNA: TGTGCCAGCAGTTACGAGCCAGGGTTTATTTCACCCCTCCACTTT.

This clonotype was found many times. The chain has TRBV2 and TRBJ2-5, with 11 bases identical to TRBD2. The CDR3 spans 15 residues. CDR1 SNHLY and CDR2 FYNNEI come from the germline V gene. The trim removed 6 bases at V and 4 bases at J, leaving 7 bases unmatched. CDR3: CASRAYGLAGETQYF. For the CDR3, the DNA is TGTGCCAGCAGAGCCTACGGACTAGCGGGAGAGACCCAGTACTTC.

This sequence joins TRBV19 and TRBJ2-1, with 8 bases matching TRBD2. J lost 0 bases, V lost 3 bases, and 1 base had no gene match. The CDR3 spans 15 residues. Germline values: CDR1 LNHDA, CDR2 SQIVND (reference sequence). The CDR3: CASSIRGGSYNEQFF. CDR3 nucleotides: TGTGCCAGTAGTATTCGGGGGGGCTCCTACAATGAGCAGTTCTTC.

This clonotype came up many times. The chain couples TRBV10-1 to TRBJ2-1, with 14 bases matching TRBD2. Losses at the gene ends were 4 bases for V and 8 bases for J; bases not matched to a gene: 4. The length of the CDR3 is 15 residues. Germline V gene lookup returns CDR1 WNHNN and CDR2 SYGVQD (reference sequence). CDR3 DNA: TGCGCCAGCAGTGCGGGACTAGCGGGAGTATATGAGCAGTTCTTC. Amino acids: CASSAGLAGVYEQFF.

The chain has TRBV20-1 and TRBJ1-5; D perhaps matches TRBD1 (6 bases). Germline CDR1 and CDR2: DFQATT and SNEGSKA (reference sequence). This CDR3 spans 14 amino acids. The CDR3 sequence: CSVREGDHLASQHF. CDR3 bases: TGCAGCGTAAGAGAGGGGGATCATTTAGCATCCCAGCATTTT.

This clonotype was recorded many times. The J gene is TRBJ2-1, the V gene TRBV5-1; D possibly matches TRBD1 or TRBD2 (5 bases each). CDR3 length equals 14 residues. The V end was cut by 4 bases, the J end by 6 bases, with 14 bases between. Germline V gives CDR1 SGHRS, CDR2 YFSETQ. CDR3 in DNA: TGCGCCAGCAGCCCGGGACCTTCGAGCAATGAGCAGTTCTTC. As protein: CASSPGPSSNEQFF.

The CDR3 protein is CATSRRASGRREQFF. In DNA, the CDR3 is TGTGCCACCAGCAGGAGGGCTAGCGGGAGGAGGGAGCAGTTCTTC. The genes are TRBV15 and TRBJ2-1, with 11 bases lining up with TRBD2. Germline CDR1 and CDR2: LNHNV and YYDKDF (reference sequence). The V gene end was trimmed by 3 bases and the J gene end by 10 bases; junction bases not matched to a gene: 8. This CDR3 is built from 15 residues.

This clonotype was seen ten or more times. The rearrangement joins TRBV27 to TRBJ2-1; 14 bases agree with TRBD2. In germline, CDR1 is MNHEY, CDR2 SMNVEV (reference sequence). With 7 bases clipped from V and 8 bases from J, the junction kept 10 bases outside the gene matches. This CDR3 spans 16 amino acids. CDR3 in DNA: TGTGCCAGCATTGCGACTAGCGGGAGGGAGGCCCATGAGCAGTTCTTC. Translation gives CASIATSGREAHEQFF.

The V gene is TRBV20-1, the J gene TRBJ1-2; 9 bases are shared with TRBD1. With 3 bases clipped from V and 4 bases from J, the junction kept 3 bases outside the gene matches. This CDR3 has 13 residues. The germline gives CDR1 DFQATT, CDR2 SNEGSKA (reference sequence). CDR3 nucleotides: TGCAGTGCTAGCGCGACAGGGGGCTATGGCTACACCTTC. Amino acids: CSASATGGYGYTF.

This clonotype was recorded at least ten times. This chain's CDR3 is CSAWDNYEQYF. CDR3 sequence (DNA): TGCAGTGCCTGGGACAACTACGAGCAGTACTTC. The J gene is TRBJ2-7, the V gene TRBV20-1; tentative D call: TRBD1 (6 bases). The CDR3 runs to 11 residues. Trimming pared 6 bases from V and 3 bases from J, leaving 9 bases between. CDR1 is DFQATT, CDR2 SNEGSKA, per germline (reference sequence).

Ten or more counts support this clonotype. The chain employs TRBV28 and TRBJ2-7, with unresolved D. V was cut by 5 bases and J by 0 bases, with 11 bases left in between. Germline V lookup: CDR1 MDHEN, CDR2 SYDVKM. This CDR3 comprises 14 residues. CDR3 sequence reads: CASSPALGSYEQYF. The CDR3 DNA reads TGTGCCAGCAGTCCCGCACTGGGCTCCTACGAGCAGTACTTC. Full variable domain (outside the CDR3, taken from reference TRBV28 and TRBJ2-7): DVKVTQSSRYLVKRTGEKVFLECVQDMDHENMFWYRQDPGLGLRLIYFSYDVKMKEKGDIPEGYSVSREKKERFSLILESASTNQTSMYLCASSPALGSYEQYFGPGTRLTVT.

V and J are TRBV10-1 and TRBJ2-3; TRBD1 agrees at 8 bases. CDR3 length: 14 residues. Trimming removed 7 bases from V and 10 bases from J; junction bases left unmatched: 13. The germline V gene encodes CDR1 WNHNN and CDR2 SYGVQD (reference sequence). In DNA form, the CDR3 reads TGCGCCAGCAATAAAACCGCGGACAGGGTGGCGCAGTATTTT. The encoded protein is CASNKTADRVAQYF.

This clonotype was picked up many times. This sequence joins TRBV28 and TRBJ2-3; D ambiguous. The CDR3 is made up of 14 amino acids. Per the germline V gene, CDR1 is MDHEN and CDR2 is SYDVKM. Trimming removed 5 bases from V and 0 bases from J, with 9 bases in between. The CDR3: CASSPSWSTDTQYF. In nucleotides, the CDR3 is TGTGCCAGCAGTCCCTCTTGGAGCACAGATACGCAGTATTTT.

This clonotype was detected many times. This chain uses TRBV7-9 with TRBJ2-3; perhaps D is TRBD1 or TRBD2 (5 bases each). Germline V gene sequence: CDR1 SEHNR, CDR2 FQNEAQ (reference sequence). Trimming took off 3 bases at V and 5 bases at J, with 12 bases between the two ends. The CDR3 consists of 14 residues. CDR3 sequence: CASSFEGPGDTQYF. In nucleotides, the CDR3 is TGTGCCAGCAGCTTTGAGGGGCCGGGAGATACGCAGTATTTT.

This clonotype was found many times. The chain carries TRBV10-3 and TRBJ1-1; D may be TRBD1 (6 bases). The germline gives CDR1 ENHRY, CDR2 SYGVKD. The CDR3 covers 18 residues. Trimming took 6 bases from V and 0 from J, leaving 23 bases between them. CDR3 nucleotides: TGTGCCATCAGAGCTACTCCGGGACAAGGCCCCCTGAACACTGAAGCTTTCTTT. Protein sequence: CAIRATPGQGPLNTEAFF.

This clonotype showed up many times. The genes are TRBV2 and TRBJ1-1; the D gene is possibly TRBD1 (6 bases). This CDR3 spans 13 amino acids. The V and J ends lost 6 bases and 0 bases respectively, with 8 bases between them. Per the germline V gene, CDR1 is SNHLY and CDR2 is FYNNEI. This CDR3 is CASRGHVNTEAFF. DNA of the CDR3: TGTGCCAGCAGGGGACACGTGAACACTGAAGCTTTCTTT.

V and J are TRBV15 and TRBJ2-1, with a weak D call TRBD2 (6 bases). The germline CDR1 and CDR2 sequences are LNHNV and YYDKDF (reference sequence). V was pared by 2 bases and J by 7 bases, with 18 bases between. The CDR3 is made up of 16 amino acids. This CDR3 is CATSRIAAGLSNEQFF. The CDR3 nucleotides are TGTGCCACCAGCAGAATAGCTGCGGGACTGTCTAATGAGCAGTTCTTC.